The 32 T cell receptor beta chains below come from one sample, sequenced in a study of blood T cell repertoires in COVID-19. This table comes from immunoSEQ multiplex PCR, and its TCRdb copy is limited to in-frame clones, with some not included. The sample has 150,000 to 200,000 clones; roughly 82% are singletons. Sequencing used peripheral blood. All receptors derive from a woman aged 25 to 45 with acute or convalescent COVID-19.

This chain connects TRBV7-6 to TRBJ2-2; perhaps TRBD2 as D (6 bases). This CDR3 is built from 18 residues. The V end lost 3 bases, the J end lost 3 bases, and 20 bases lay between the germline ends. Germline CDR1 reads SGHVS; CDR2 reads FNYEAQ. The CDR3 DNA is TGTGCCAGCAGCTTGGTACCGTGGAGGGCCCGGGACACCGGGGAGCTGTTTTTT. Its translation: CASSLVPWRARDTGELFF.

The V call is TRBV19, the J call TRBJ1-5; D is undetermined. Trimming removed 2 bases at V and 1 base at J, with 15 bases between. The germline V gene encodes CDR1 LNHDA and CDR2 SQIVND (reference sequence). CDR3 size: 17 residues. This CDR3 is CASSITPGTWSNQPQHF. CDR3 bases: TGTGCCAGTAGTATAACCCCGGGAACCTGGAGCAATCAGCCCCAGCATTTT.

The sample holds one count of this clone. The rearrangement joins TRBV5-1 to TRBJ2-7; a possible D gene is TRBD1 (5 bases). The CDR3 runs 17 residues. Trimming removed 3 bases from V and 2 bases from J, with 21 bases in between. Germline V lookup: CDR1 SGHRS, CDR2 YFSETQ. The CDR3 reads CASSYGAQGSLTYEQYF. CDR3 DNA sequence: TGCGCCAGCAGCTACGGTGCCCAGGGTTCGTTAACCTACGAGCAGTACTTC.

The J gene is TRBJ1-1, the V gene TRBV15; TRBD1 might be the D (5 bases). The V end was cut by 8 bases, the J end by 0 bases, with 13 bases between. The CDR3 consists of 14 residues. Germline V gene data show CDR1 as LNHNV and CDR2 as YYDKDF (reference sequence). CDR3 loop: CATQEGAMNTEAFF. The DNA for the CDR3 is TGTGCCACCCAGGAAGGGGCCATGAACACTGAAGCTTTCTTT.

CDR3 sequence reads: CASSRSGEAFF. In DNA form, the CDR3 reads TGTGCCAGCAGTCGTTCAGGTGAAGCTTTCTTT. The chain is built from TRBV12-3 or TRBV12-4 and TRBJ1-1; D gene ambiguous. The CDR3 runs 11 residues. V was trimmed by 5 bases and J by 7 bases, leaving 8 bases between them.

The V gene is TRBV28, the J gene TRBJ1-5, with no clear D. Between the trimmed V and J ends, which lost 4 bases and 9 bases, there was a span of 16 bases. CDR1 and CDR2 (germline): MDHEN, SYDVKM. This CDR3 has 14 amino acids. The CDR3 DNA is TGTGCCAGCAGTTCGGACTCGGCCCTGGGGCCCCAGCATTTT. Its protein product is CASSSDSALGPQHF.

The V and J genes are TRBV19 and TRBJ1-5; weak D call: TRBD1 (6 bases). Per the germline V gene, CDR1 is LNHDA and CDR2 is SQIVND (reference sequence). The V and J ends lost 0 bases and 5 bases respectively, with 11 bases between them. This CDR3 contains 15 residues. The CDR3 loop is CASSIEGARDQPQHF. The CDR3 coding sequence is TGTGCCAGTAGTATAGAGGGGGCTAGGGATCAGCCCCAGCATTTT.

This clone showed up just once. The chain joins TRBV7-9 to TRBJ1-4; D possibly corresponds to TRBD1 (5 bases). V was shortened by 1 base and J by 5 bases, with 11 bases between the two germline ends. Germline V gene data show CDR1 as SEHNR and CDR2 as FQNEAQ (reference sequence). The CDR3 runs 15 residues. CDR3 sequence reads: CASSLVAGKNEKLFF. The CDR3 bases are TGTGCCAGCAGCTTAGTCGCAGGGAAGAATGAAAAACTGTTTTTT.

The chain recombines TRBV4-1 with TRBJ1-5; TRBD1 matches 8 bases. The CDR3 runs 15 residues. Trimming removed 1 base from V and 3 bases from J; junction bases left unmatched: 2. Germline assignment: CDR1 MGHRA and CDR2 YSYEKL. In DNA, the CDR3 is TGCGCCAGCAGCCAAGTGGGACAGGACAATCAGCCCCAGCATTTT. It codes for CASSQVGQDNQPQHF.

The V and J genes are TRBV5-4 and TRBJ2-5, with TRBD2 matching over 12 bases. The CDR3 runs 15 residues. Germline V gene sequence: CDR1 SGHNT, CDR2 YYREEE (reference sequence). After removal of 4 bases from V and 4 bases from J, the junction contained 5 bases not matched to a gene. In DNA, the CDR3 is TGTGCCAGCAGCCGTAGACTAGCGGGAGTAGAGACCCAGTACTTC. It codes for CASSRRLAGVETQYF.

This chain connects TRBV19 to TRBJ2-3; weak D call: TRBD1 (6 bases). CDR3 length equals 15 residues. Germline V gene lookup returns CDR1 LNHDA and CDR2 SQIVND (reference sequence). V was clipped by 4 bases and J by 6 bases, with 17 bases between them. The CDR3 spells CASSSGGGPRDTQYF. CDR3 coding DNA: TGTGCCAGTAGTAGTGGGGGCGGGCCCAGGGATACGCAGTATTTT. Variable domain in full (rest from reference TRBV19 and TRBJ2-3): DGGITQSPKYLFRKEGQNVTLSCEQNLNHDAMYWYRQDPGQGLRLIYYSQIVNDFQKGDIAEGYSVSREKKESFPLTVTSAQKNPTAFYLCASSSGGGPRDTQYFGPGTRLTVL.

The rearrangement uses TRBV9 and TRBJ1-1; 9 nucleotides line up with TRBD1. The germline V gene has CDR1 SGDLS and CDR2 YYNGEE. V gave up 3 bases and J gave up 5 bases; unmatched junction bases: 8. This CDR3 comprises 15 residues. The CDR3 protein is CASSGYGQGITEAFF. The CDR3 region has the DNA TGTGCCAGCAGCGGGTACGGACAGGGGATAACTGAAGCTTTCTTT.

This sequence joins TRBV9 and TRBJ2-3; TRBD1 might be the D (6 bases). CDR1 is SGDLS and CDR2 is YYNGEE in the germline V gene. V lost 1 base and J lost 3, with 12 bases in between. CDR3 length equals 15 residues. The CDR3 is CASSVIGQGTDTQYF. CDR3 DNA: TGTGCCAGCAGCGTAATCGGCCAGGGGACAGATACGCAGTATTTT.

The gene calls are TRBV5-4 and TRBJ1-2; 8 bases line up with TRBD1. Germline loops: CDR1 SGHNT, CDR2 YYREEE (reference sequence). V gave up 5 bases and J gave up 1 base; unmatched junction bases: 4. The CDR3 is made up of 14 amino acids. The CDR3 spells CASSHRGINYGYTF. For the CDR3, the DNA is TGTGCCAGCAGTCACAGGGGGATTAACTATGGCTACACCTTC.

V is TRBV3-1 (or the pseudogene TRBV3-2) and J is TRBJ2-1; 7 nucleotides match TRBD1. Germline CDR1 LGHDT, CDR2 YNNKEL (reference sequence). CDR3 size: 15 residues. The J segment lost 7 bases and the V segment lost 6 bases, leaving 12 bases of the junction unmatched. The CDR3 DNA follows: TGTGCCAGCAGGCGAACCCGGGACAGCCAGAATGAGCAGTTCTTC. This codes for CASRRTRDSQNEQFF.

This clone was seen more than once but under ten times. This chain joins TRBV5-4 and TRBJ2-5; no definite D call. The CDR3 has 12 amino acids. Germline V gives CDR1 SGHNT, CDR2 YYREEE (reference sequence). The V and J ends lost 3 bases and 7 bases respectively, with 10 bases between them. The CDR3 spells CASSSHLRTQYF. The CDR3 DNA reads as TGTGCCAGCAGCTCGCACTTGAGGACCCAGTACTTC.

The chain employs TRBV19 and TRBJ1-3; 8 nucleotides line up with TRBD1. V shed 7 bases, J shed 3 bases, and the junction held 5 bases outside the gene matches. Germline loops: CDR1 LNHDA, CDR2 SQIVND (reference sequence). This CDR3 has 14 amino acids. The CDR3 region has the DNA TGTGCCAGTAAGCAGGGGGCATTTGGAAACACCATATATTTT. Encoded protein: CASKQGAFGNTIYF. Drawing the rest from reference TRBV19 and TRBJ1-3, the complete variable domain is DGGITQSPKYLFRKEGQNVTLSCEQNLNHDAMYWYRQDPGQGLRLIYYSQIVNDFQKGDIAEGYSVSREKKESFPLTVTSAQKNPTAFYLCASKQGAFGNTIYFGEGSWLTVV.

The chain has TRBV27 and TRBJ2-2; 7 bases are shared with TRBD1. V trimming: 7 bases; J trimming: 4 bases; junction bases outside the gene matches: 9. Germline CDR1 MNHEY, CDR2 SMNVEV (reference sequence). The CDR3 is 15 residues long. The CDR3 sequence is CASNIQGYGTGELFF. CDR3 coding DNA: TGTGCCAGCAACATACAGGGGTACGGCACCGGGGAGCTGTTTTTT.

CDR3 sequence (DNA): TGTGCCAGCAGTTTAGGGACGGGGGGGCAGGAGAAGACCCAGTACTTC. Its protein is CASSLGTGGQEKTQYF. This chain joins TRBV28 and TRBJ2-5; 8 nucleotides match TRBD2. The CDR3 contains 16 residues. V was clipped by 2 bases and J by 6 bases; unmatched bases: 11. Germline CDR1 and CDR2: MDHEN and SYDVKM.

The V gene is TRBV28, the J gene TRBJ1-1, with D possibly TRBD1 on 6 matching bases. There are 14 residues in the CDR3. Germline assignment: CDR1 MDHEN and CDR2 SYDVKM. V lost 6 bases, J lost 1 base, and 12 bases lay in between. The CDR3 DNA is TGTGCCAGCAGATCACCGGACAGGAACACTGAAGCTTTCTTT. The encoded protein is CASRSPDRNTEAFF. Supplemented by reference TRBV28 and TRBJ1-1, the full variable domain reads DVKVTQSSRYLVKRTGEKVFLECVQDMDHENMFWYRQDPGLGLRLIYFSYDVKMKEKGDIPEGYSVSREKKERFSLILESASTNQTSMYLCASRSPDRNTEAFFGQGTRLTVV.

V usage is TRBV12-2 and J usage is TRBJ2-7; the D call of TRBD1 is as the table states it, not checked on the DNA. TRBV12-2 is tagged as a pseudogene. The CDR3 sequence is 15 residues long. CDR3 in amino acids: CASRPAGTNTYEQYF. The CDR3, as DNA: TGTGCAAGTCGGCCTGCCGGGACAAACACCTACGAGCAGTACTTC.

In its sample, this clone was seen many times. The CDR3 DNA reads as TGTGCCAGTAGCGAGGGACTAGCGGCCTACAATGAGCAGTTCTTC. Its protein is CASSEGLAAYNEQFF. The V and J genes are TRBV19 and TRBJ2-1; 11 bases agree with TRBD2. In germline, CDR1 is LNHDA, CDR2 SQIVND (reference sequence). The V and J ends lost 6 bases and 2 bases, in that order; junction bases with no gene match: 3. The CDR3 extends over 15 amino acids.

The CDR3 spells CASTIQVNQPQHF. CDR3 sequence (DNA): TGTGCCAGCACCATACAAGTTAATCAGCCCCAGCATTTT. The V and J genes are TRBV6-5 and TRBJ1-5; D is uncertain. The CDR3 runs 13 residues. Trimming stripped 7 bases from V and 4 bases from J, with 11 bases between. Germline CDR1 reads MNHEY; CDR2 reads SVGAGI.

The CDR3 spells CASSWTALGDTQYF. The CDR3 region has the DNA TGTGCCAGCAGTTGGACAGCCCTCGGTGATACGCAGTATTTT. J is TRBJ2-3 and V is TRBV6-5; a weak D match, TRBD1 (6 bases). The V gene lost 4 bases and the J gene lost 6 bases, with 14 bases spanning the gap. This CDR3 has 14 residues. Germline CDR1 and CDR2: MNHEY and SVGAGI.

The V and J genes are TRBV9 and TRBJ1-3; D gene uncertain. This CDR3 spans 16 amino acids. V was pared by 2 bases and J by 6 bases, with 18 bases between. Per the germline V gene, CDR1 is SGDLS and CDR2 is YYNGEE. CDR3 DNA: TGTGCCAGCAGCGTTGAGTTGAAGGCGACTCCAAACACCATATATTTT. It codes for CASSVELKATPNTIYF. Together with reference TRBV9 and TRBJ1-3, the CDR3 gives the full variable domain: DSGVTQTPKHLITATGQRVTLRCSPRSGDLSVYWYQQSLDQGLQFLIQYYNGEERAKGNILERFSAQQFPDLHSELNLSSLELGDSALYFCASSVELKATPNTIYFGEGSWLTVV.

V gene TRBV6-5 combines with J gene TRBJ1-5; 10 nucleotides agree with TRBD1. There are 14 residues in the CDR3. Trimming took 6 bases from V and 6 from J; bases not matched to a gene: 5. CDR1 and CDR2 from the germline V gene are MNHEY and SVGAGI. The CDR3 loop reads CASSGDRGSQPQHF. The CDR3, as DNA: TGTGCCAGCAGCGGGGACAGGGGAAGTCAGCCCCAGCATTTT.

This clone has a handful of counts. The chain has TRBV5-4 and TRBJ2-2; D is ambiguous. CDR1 and CDR2 from the germline V gene are SGHNT and YYREEE (reference sequence). The V and J ends lost 3 bases and 6 bases respectively, with 6 bases between them. The CDR3 has 12 amino acids. The CDR3 loop reads CASSWQAGELFF. The DNA for the CDR3 is TGTGCCAGCAGCTGGCAGGCCGGGGAGCTGTTTTTT.

For the CDR3, the DNA is TGTGCCAGTAGTAGCCGACAGGGGGCGAAGCCCCAGCATTTT. Translation: CASSSRQGAKPQHF. The genes are TRBV19 and TRBJ1-5, with 10 bases lining up with TRBD1. The CDR3 totals 14 residues. V lost 4 bases to trimming and J lost 8 bases; unmatched junction nucleotides: 5. Looked up from germline, CDR1 is LNHDA and CDR2 is SQIVND (reference sequence).

The chain carries TRBV12-5 and TRBJ2-1; TRBD1 agrees at 7 bases. With V trimmed by 0 bases and J by 8 bases, 10 bases remained unmatched. The CDR3 contains 16 residues. Germline V lookup: CDR1 LGHNT, CDR2 FRNRAP. In DNA form, the CDR3 reads TGTGCTAGTGGTTTGGTAATCTCAACAGGGGTAGATGAGCAGTTCTTC. Translation: CASGLVISTGVDEQFF.

The chain uses TRBV12-3 or TRBV12-4 and TRBJ1-2; TRBD1 is a possible D gene (6 bases). This CDR3 is built from 12 residues. Trimming removed 3 bases at V and 4 bases at J, with 6 bases between. Here the CDR3 reads CASSLGAYGYTF. The CDR3 DNA sequence: TGTGCCAGCAGTTTGGGGGCCTATGGCTACACCTTC.

The chain is built from TRBV5-1 and TRBJ1-4; maybe TRBD1 (5 bases). Deletions cut 2 bases from V and 7 bases from J, with 12 bases between. CDR1 is SGHRS, CDR2 YFSETQ, per germline. The CDR3 is made up of 14 amino acids. The CDR3 spells CASSLWGEGEKLFF. The CDR3 coding sequence is TGCGCCAGCAGCTTATGGGGGGAAGGTGAAAAACTGTTTTTT.

The CDR3 is CASSDSSGQTNEAFF. The CDR3 DNA reads as TGTGCCAGCAGCGACTCGTCGGGACAAACAAATGAAGCTTTCTTT. The rearrangement joins TRBV6-5 to TRBJ1-1; tentative D call: TRBD1 (6 bases). The V end lost 6 bases, the J end lost 7 bases, and 21 bases lay between the germline ends. The CDR3 sequence is 15 residues long. Germline V gene sequence: CDR1 MNHEY, CDR2 SVGAGI.